The clone carrying this TCR beta chain has just one count. This record belongs to a study of blood T cell repertoires in COVID-19. Only in-frame clones appear in the TCRdb table, and some are missing; sequencing was by immunoSEQ multiplex PCR. This table holds about 110,000 clones, approximately 88% found once. This CDR3 has 14 amino acids. Trimming shortened V by 3 bases and J by 4 bases, and 12 bases separated the two germline ends. Germline V gene sequence: CDR1 KGHSH, CDR2 LQKENI. The receptor was derived from a human donor in a cohort sampled during active COVID-19. The source material was peripheral blood. V gene TRBV18 combines with J gene TRBJ2-5; D is perhaps TRBD1 (6 bases). The CDR3 protein is CASSPGQLPETQYF. The DNA for the CDR3 is TGTGCCAGCTCACCCGGACAGCTCCCAGAGACCCAGTACTTC.